The TCR beta chain described here comes from a study of blood T cell repertoires in COVID-19 (dated by TCRdb to 2020 to 2021). About the study as a whole: Samples covering the acute and convalescent phases of COVID-19 were provided by collaborators in the United States, Italy and Spain. The material from the prospective study consisted of cDNA or gDNA derived from T cells, B-cell-depleted T cells, or PBMCs. Deeply sampled blood TCRbeta repertoires from subjects exposed to, actively infected with, or recovered from COVID-19 were included in the dataset. The repertoires were released in a freely available public database meant as a resource for research on the immune response to SARS-CoV-2. The samples were drawn from two sources: the first 160 participants of the ongoing ImmuneRACE study, and 1,200 or so subjects contributed by 6 global collaborators. Nearly every sample came with metadata listing a de-identified subject ID, COVID-19 status, age in years and sex. Where HLA class I and class II types were available, the types were taken from metadata supplied by the sample provider, not from assay-based typing. Results and caveats for the whole study, not just this receptor: Clinical and demographic metadata were provided uncurated, with the amount varying by source and participant.

TCRbeta CDR3 regions were amplified from genomic DNA by means of the immunoSEQ Assay, a bias-controlled multiplex PCR. In the authors' own workflow: Within the assay, amplification of reference gene primers was used to estimate how many nucleated cells each sample contained. To quantify the absolute abundance of each unique TCRbeta CDR3 rearrangement, sequence reads were collapsed and filtered. For each sample, productive Simpson clonality was calculated as the square root of Simpson's diversity index across productive rearrangements. TCRdb mirrors the immuneACCESS table, restricted to in-frame sequences. Some clones are absent from its copies; in checked studies, under half trace to an unresolved V gene, and the reason for the others is unknown. V and J calls and clone size come straight from that table; D and trimming were deduced from the DNA. In this sample the table shows 100,000 to 150,000 clones, 65% to 90% of which occur a single time. The top ten constitute 2% to 2.5% of the sample.

Details on this clone: Its antigen has not been determined. Nothing much larger sits one base from this clone, and base qualities are not available.

Participants in the prospective study were aged roughly 18 to 89 years, lived in 20 to 25 United States geographic areas, and enrolled through a virtual design. In the prospective study, cohorts were assigned on the basis of participant-reported clinical history obtained from a screening survey and a study questionnaire. Recovered participants in ImmuneRACE Cohort 3 were defined as having two consecutive negative NP/OP PCR tests, clearance from a healthcare professional, or resolution of symptoms. In the prospective study, mobile phlebotomists collected whole blood, serum and a nasopharyngeal or oropharyngeal swab from each participant. Over a roughly two-month period, participants in the prospective study had the option of providing additional blood draws and questionnaires. Before DNA extraction, blood samples from the prospective study were shipped at room temperature or frozen. CDR1 SNHLY and CDR2 FYNNEI were looked up in the germline V gene. At the junction V is shortened by 2 bases and J by 5 bases; bases outside the gene matches: 8. Spanning cysteine to phenylalanine, the CDR3 consists of 15 amino acids. Only CDR3 DNA remains: 45 bases, in frame from the first base.

Sequencing was performed on PBMCs or T cells enriched from blood (not recorded which). The rearrangement combines TRBV2 with TRBJ1-2, with 7 junctional bases fitting TRBD1. The receptor's source is a woman between 45 and 65 years old who had recovered from COVID-19. DNA sequence: TGTGCCAGCAGTGAAAGGGGACAGCAATTTTATGGCTACACCTTC. Its translation is CASSERGQQFYGYTF.